This T cell receptor beta chain stems from a study of cytomegalovirus exposure and HLA in healthy donors. Study context: As released early, the data held about 85 million unique TCRs from HLA-typed donors. Study results and caveats: The number of N-insertions in an Asian-associated ancestry cluster was reportedly below the roughly 670-donor mean in a later analysis. Investigators reported over 150 TCR beta chains as tied to cytomegalovirus. Analyses of presence/absence relied on an assumption of roughly uniform sequencing depth across donors.

In the case of this clone: Its antigen is as yet unknown.

The CDR3 length is 14 residues. The V gene end was trimmed by 6 bases and the J gene end by 3 bases; junction bases not matched to a gene: 8. CDR1 and CDR2 (germline): MNHEY, SMNVEV (reference sequence). PCR involved 60 Vbeta and 13 Jbeta primers. Generated by immunoSEQ multiplex PCR, the TCRdb table keeps only in-frame clones and is missing some. The sample has about 90,000 clones; around 76% are singletons. The sequence was collected from an older woman in good health and CMV-seropositive. The specimen sequenced was PBMCs. This sequence joins TRBV27 and TRBJ2-7; the match to TRBD1 covers 7 bases. CDR3 protein: CASRGPDRNYEQYF. CDR3 nucleotides: TGTGCCAGCAGGGGCCCGGACAGGAACTACGAGCAGTACTTC.